This T cell receptor beta chain was retrieved from a study of cytomegalovirus exposure and HLA in healthy donors. Study-wide points: A few of the chains that were CMV-associated were confirmed in vitro to be specific for CMV antigens. Several of the most significant clusters appeared, in a later analysis, to be linked to common viral pathogens. In a later analysis, specific HLA alleles were associated with 15,000 to 20,000 TCR beta sequences at a 0.05 false discovery rate.

Healthy people donating bone marrow made up the donors. Primers for the PCR totalled 60 Vbeta and 13 Jbeta. Sequencing used immunoSEQ multiplex PCR; TCRdb keeps in-frame clones, though not all of them. The sample lists about 110,000 clones, 70% to 75% occurring once. This clone appeared a few times. Its specificity is unknown. Germline V lookup: CDR1 MNHEY, CDR2 SMNVEV (reference sequence). The CDR3 is 13 amino acids. V shed 4 bases and J shed 7 bases, with 13 bases lying between them. The sequenced sample was PBMCs. The V call is TRBV27, the J call TRBJ1-2; a weak D match, TRBD1 (5 bases). This clonotype was sampled from a female donor in good health and CMV-seronegative. In DNA, the CDR3 is TGTGCCAGCAGTTGGGGCAGTAACCTTGGCTACACCTTC. It encodes CASSWGSNLGYTF.